The subject of this entry is one TCR beta chain. The target antigen is unknown. The sample belongs to a study of T-cell memory formation after mild COVID-19. Overall study: The study found TCR clusters largely donor specific. Study-level points and caveats: CD4+ bias marked clones expanding day 15 to 37, unlike balanced contracting clones.

TCRdb processed the 5' RACE reads anew with MiXCR; each CDR3 protein has one entry. The data show about 340,000 distinct CDR3 sequences, about an eighth seen once. The clonotype originates from a man aged 18 to 29 who had mild COVID-19 (a few samples of this study predate the infection). Cell type and time point are not known. Sequencing was carried out using PBMCs or a T cell subset sorted from them (not recorded which).

CDR3 in DNA: TGCGCCAGCAGCCCCCGGGACGGAGCTCAAGAGACCCAGTACTTC. Translating gives CASSPRDGAQETQYF. The V call is TRBV4-3, the J call TRBJ2-5; either TRBD1 or TRBD2 may supply D (5 bases each). The ends were cut back, 4 bases at V and 2 bases at J, with 14 bases in the middle. The CDR3 loop spans 15 amino acids. Germline CDR1 and CDR2: LGHNA and YSLEER.